What follows are 25 T cell receptor beta chains derived from one specimen sequenced in a study of tissue T cells after allogeneic stem cell transplantation. Here immunoSEQ multiplex PCR was the method, and the copy in TCRdb shows in-frame clones only, minus some. This table has 6,000 to 8,000 clones, 68% appearing once. Sequencing used blood. The receptors originated from a female BALB/c mouse in good health. The MHC haplotype recorded for the strain is H2-d.

To note about this clone: A read error may account for a junction end that differs from germline. Genes here carry mouse names. The sequenced fragment ends 1 residue before the CDR3 boundary, so the rest is inferred from the germline J gene. This chain joins TRBV31 and TRBJ2-7, with 7 bases matching TRBD1. Germline V CDR1 and CDR2: GKSSPN, SITVG. This CDR3 spans 13 amino acids. The CDR3 sequence: CARSLGQTYEQYF. CDR3 DNA (partial): TGTGCCCGGAGTCTGGGACAGACCTATGAACAGTAC.

Of note for this clone: These gene names are mouse names. The CDR3 end lies 1 residue beyond the end of the read and is filled in from the germline J gene. The chain combines TRBV5 with TRBJ2-3; 11 positions match TRBD2. The CDR3 contains 16 residues. The V gene end was trimmed by 0 bases and the J gene end by 5 bases; junction bases not matched to a gene: 4. The germline CDR1 and CDR2 sequences are LGHNA and YNLKQL (reference sequence). CDR3 bases read: TGTGCCAGCAGCCAAGAGGGGGACTGGGGGATAGAAACGCTGTAT. Translating it yields CASSQEGDWGIETLY. From start to end, the CDR3 is CASSQEGDWGIETLYF.

Worth noting for this clone: The germline and genes are mouse ones. With the read ending 1 residue before the CDR3 end, the germline J gene is used to fill in that end. The J gene is TRBJ1-3, the V gene TRBV13-2, with D possibly TRBD1 on 5 matching bases. The germline V and J ends were trimmed by 2 bases and 3 bases, with 6 bases remaining between them. Germline V lookup: CDR1 NNHNN, CDR2 SYGAGS (reference sequence). The CDR3 is 13 residues long. The CDR3 loop is CASGDRVGNTLYF. CDR3 bases read: TGTGCCAGCGGTGACAGGGTTGGAAATACGCTCTAT.

Of note for this clone: The gene names given are mouse names. The read ends 1 residue shy of where the CDR3 ends; the end is completed using the germline J gene. The chain recombines TRBV5 with TRBJ2-3, with D perhaps being TRBD1 or TRBD2 (6 bases each). Germline-derived CDR1 and CDR2 are LGHNA and YNLKQL (reference sequence). Trimming took off 4 bases at V and 0 bases at J, with 11 bases between the two ends. This CDR3 spans 15 amino acids. The DNA read from the CDR3 is TGTGCCAGCAGCCCCGGGGGCGCGAGTGCAGAAACGCTGTAT. Protein: CASSPGGASAETLY. The full CDR3 is CASSPGGASAETLYF.

Remarks on this clone: The gene names given are mouse names. From the germline J gene comes the end of the CDR3, since the read stops 1 residue before it. The J gene is TRBJ2-3, the V gene TRBV14; 9 nucleotides align to TRBD1. This CDR3 region has 14 residues. Germline V lookup: CDR1 SGHDT, CDR2 FRDEAV. V trimming: 2 bases; J trimming: 6 bases; junction bases outside the gene matches: 4. CDR3 sequence reads: CASSLGQGGETLYF. The covered CDR3 bases are TGTGCCAGCAGTTTGGGACAGGGAGGCGAAACGCTGTAT. The variable domain in full, with the rest retrieved from reference TRBV14 and TRBJ2-3, is EAGVTQSPRYAVLQEGQAVSFWCDPISGHDTLYWYQQPRDQGPQLLVYFRDEAVIDNSQLPSDRFSAVRPKGTNSTLKIQSAKQGDTATYLCASSLGQGGETLYFGSGTRLTVL.

Concerning this clone: Mouse names are used for the genes. The read terminates 1 residue ahead of where the CDR3 ends, so the germline J gene completes it. The V and J genes are TRBV29 and TRBJ2-3, with TRBD1 matching 7 bases. Germline CDR1 is MSHET and CDR2 is SYDVDS. This CDR3 contains 15 residues. The V gene end was trimmed by 6 bases and the J gene end by 0 bases; junction bases not matched to a gene: 6. CDR3 bases read: TGTGCTAGCAGCCCGACAGGGTCTAGTGCAGAAACGCTGTAT. This translates into CASSPTGSSAETLY. The complete CDR3 protein is CASSPTGSSAETLYF.

In the case of this clone: Gene names and germline refer to mouse. The CDR3 bases that were read are TGTGCCAGCAGCCAAGGTCGGGGGTTTCAAAACACCTTGTAC. This encodes CASSQGRGFQNTLY. The full CDR3 is CASSQGRGFQNTLYF. This chain uses TRBV5 with TRBJ2-4; D is possibly TRBD1 or TRBD2 (5 bases each). With the read ending 1 residue before the CDR3 end, the germline J gene is used to fill in that end. Germline CDR1 LGHNA, CDR2 YNLKQL (reference sequence). The CDR3 is made up of 15 amino acids. The germline V and J ends were trimmed by 1 base and 2 bases, with 10 bases remaining between them.

In regard to this clone: The gene names here belong to mouse. The read is 1 residue too short to cover the CDR3 end, so that end is filled in from the germline J gene. The chain couples TRBV4 to TRBJ1-3; 7 bases are shared with TRBD1. In germline, CDR1 is LGHDT, CDR2 YNNKQL (reference sequence). J gave up 0 bases and V 5 bases, and 1 base lay outside the gene matches. The CDR3 has 14 amino acids. Incomplete CDR3 DNA: TGTGCCAGCAGCCGACAGGGTTCTGGAAATACGCTCTAT. It yields the protein CASSRQGSGNTLY. The full CDR3 sequence reads CASSRQGSGNTLYF.

A word on this clone: Mouse gene names and germline throughout. The DNA ends 1 residue before the CDR3 does, and the rest of the CDR3 is filled in from the germline J gene. The gene calls are TRBV13-1 and TRBJ2-2; the D is unclear. V gave up 2 bases and J gave up 1 base, with 6 bases separating them. Germline V lookup: CDR1 NSHNY, CDR2 SYGAGN. CDR3 length: 14 residues. The DNA read from the CDR3 is TGTGCCAGCAGTGAACTGATAAACACCGGGCAGCTCTAC. The encoded protein is CASSELINTGQLY. The whole CDR3 protein reads CASSELINTGQLYF.

A note on this clone: Gene names and germline match the mouse. CDR3 DNA, as far as it was read: TGTGCCTGGAGTTCTGGGGGTAACCAAGACACCCAGTAC. It yields the protein CAWSSGGNQDTQY. The full CDR3 sequence reads CAWSSGGNQDTQYF. This sequence joins TRBV31 and TRBJ2-5; 7 bases map to TRBD2. The read terminates 1 residue ahead of where the CDR3 ends, so the germline J gene completes it. The CDR3 sequence is 14 residues long. Per the germline V gene, CDR1 is GKSSPN and CDR2 is SITVG. The V and J ends lost 2 bases and 0 bases, in that order; junction bases with no gene match: 2.

This clone was observed a single time. The gene symbols are mouse symbols. The read ends 1 residue shy of where the CDR3 ends; the end is completed using the germline J gene. V and J are TRBV13-3 and TRBJ2-3; perhaps TRBD1 as D (6 bases). Deletions cut 5 bases from V and 3 bases from J, with 10 bases between. The germline CDR1 and CDR2 sequences are NNHDY and SYVADS. This CDR3 region has 13 residues. CDR3: CASRYRAAETLYF. CDR3 DNA, as far as it was read: TGTGCCAGCAGGTACAGGGCGGCAGAAACGCTGTAT.

This clone was observed a single time. Gene and germline names: mouse. The read terminates 1 residue ahead of where the CDR3 ends, so the germline J gene completes it. The rearrangement uses TRBV24 and TRBJ2-1; TRBD1 is a possible D gene (5 bases). The CDR3 has 15 amino acids. The V gene lost 3 bases and the J gene lost 0 bases, with 9 bases spanning the gap. Germline lookup yields CDR1 KGHTA and CDR2 FRNEEI. This chain's CDR3 is CASSLEDNNYAEQFF. CDR3 DNA (partial): TGTGCCAGCAGTCTAGAGGACAATAACTATGCTGAGCAGTTC.

As concerns this clone: The gene names here belong to mouse. The read terminates 1 residue before the CDR3 end, so the remaining end is supplied by the germline J gene. This chain links TRBV13-1 with TRBJ2-4; the match to TRBD2 covers 9 bases. V shed 2 bases and J 0 bases; nucleotides not matched to a gene: 4. Germline V gives CDR1 NSHNY, CDR2 SYGAGN. CDR3 length equals 16 residues. CDR3 DNA (partial): TGTGCCAGCAGTGACGGTGGGGGGGCCAGTCAAAACACCTTGTAC. Translation gives CASSDGGGASQNTLY. The whole CDR3 region reads CASSDGGGASQNTLYF.

Comments on this clone: Mouse gene names apply. The read ends 1 residue early relative to the CDR3; the germline J gene fills the gap. The V call is TRBV13-3, the J call TRBJ2-2; 9 bases align to TRBD1. V was clipped by 3 bases and J by 7 bases; unmatched bases: 7. Looked up from germline, CDR1 is NNHDY and CDR2 is SYVADS. The CDR3 extends over 15 amino acids. The chain's CDR3 is CASSGSGTGHGQLYF. Incomplete CDR3 DNA: TGTGCCAGCAGTGGCTCCGGGACAGGGCACGGGCAGCTCTAC.

A few counts support this clone. The genes are named according to mouse. The read ends 1 residue shy of where the CDR3 ends; the end is completed using the germline J gene. The rearrangement uses TRBV31 and TRBJ1-3; TRBD1 matches at 8 bases. This CDR3 is built from 14 residues. The germline gives CDR1 GKSSPN, CDR2 SITVG. V lost 3 bases, J lost 2 bases, and 3 bases stayed unmatched. The sequenced CDR3 bases are TGTGCCTGGAGCCAGGGGGCGGCTGGAAATACGCTCTAT. Translation gives CAWSQGAAGNTLY. The complete CDR3 protein is CAWSQGAAGNTLYF.

Only a few counts were recorded for this clone. Mouse gene names apply. The CDR3 is cut off 1 residue early in the read; its end comes from the germline J gene. V and J are TRBV31 and TRBJ1-3, with D tentatively TRBD1 (5 bases). V was trimmed by 0 bases and J by 0 bases, leaving 9 bases between them. Germline V gene data show CDR1 as GKSSPN and CDR2 as SITVG. The CDR3 length is 15 residues. CDR3 DNA (partial): TGTGCCTGGAGTCTCAGGGTAAATTCTGGAAATACGCTCTAT. Translation gives CAWSLRVNSGNTLY. The entire CDR3 sequence reads CAWSLRVNSGNTLYF. The variable domain in full, with the rest retrieved from reference TRBV31 and TRBJ1-3, is AQTIHQWPVAEIKAVGSPLSLGCTIKGKSSPNLYWYWQATGGTLQQLFYSITVGQVESVVQLNLSASRPKDDQFILSTEKLLLSHSGFYLCAWSLRVNSGNTLYFGEGSRLIVV.

The sample holds a few counts of this clone. Mouse names are used for the genes. The read comes to an end 1 residue before the CDR3 does, leaving the germline J gene to fill in the end. The chain employs TRBV2 and TRBJ2-7, with TRBD2 as a possible D gene (5 bases). The V end was cut by 0 bases, the J end by 0 bases, with 6 bases between. Germline values: CDR1 LGHNA, CDR2 YSYQKL. The CDR3 is 14 amino acids. The CDR3 DNA, read in part, is TGTGCCAGCAGCCAAGATGGGGACTCCTATGAACAGTAC. Protein sequence: CASSQDGDSYEQY. The complete CDR3 sequence is CASSQDGDSYEQYF.

A few counts support this clone. Each gene name is a mouse one. CDR3 region: CAWSLGQNQAPLF. The sequenced part of the CDR3 DNA is TGTGCCTGGAGTCTAGGACAGAACCAGGCTCCGCTT. This chain joins TRBV31 and TRBJ1-5; tentatively, D is TRBD1 (6 bases). The read terminates 1 residue ahead of where the CDR3 ends, so the germline J gene completes it. This CDR3 spans 13 amino acids. V lost 0 bases and J lost 4, with 7 bases in between. CDR1 is GKSSPN and CDR2 is SITVG in the germline V gene.

About this clone: Gene names follow the mouse nomenclature. The observed sequence ends 1 residue before the CDR3 terminus, with the missing tail filled in from the germline J gene. The chain employs TRBV31 and TRBJ2-1, with TRBD1 identical over 7 bases. CDR3 length: 16 amino acids. Losses at the gene ends were 3 bases for V and 1 base for J; bases not matched to a gene: 9. The germline V gene encodes CDR1 GKSSPN and CDR2 SITVG. CDR3 protein: CAWSNPGTENYAEQFF. CDR3 DNA, as far as it was read: TGTGCCTGGAGCAACCCCGGGACAGAGAACTATGCTGAGCAGTTC.

Concerning this clone itself: These gene names are mouse names. The read falls 1 residue short of the CDR3 end, and the missing part is taken from the germline J gene. The chain joins TRBV1 to TRBJ2-4; 8 nucleotides agree with TRBD1. The trim removed 3 bases at V and 3 bases at J, leaving 2 bases unmatched. The CDR3 loop spans 14 amino acids. The germline CDR1 and CDR2 sequences are NSQYPW and LRSPGD (reference sequence). The CDR3 region is CTCSATGGQNTLYF. CDR3 DNA, as far as it was read: TGCACCTGCAGTGCTACAGGGGGACAAAACACCTTGTAC.

The table lists this clone with a count of one. Gene names are the mouse ones. The sequence runs out 1 residue before the end of the CDR3; the remainder is reconstructed from the germline J gene. This chain uses TRBV29 with TRBJ1-4; 8 bases match TRBD1. J lost 7 bases, V lost 5 bases, and 6 bases had no gene match. Germline V CDR1 and CDR2: MSHET, SYDVDS. CDR3 length: 14 residues. CDR3 DNA, as far as it was read: TGTGCTAGCAGTACGGACAGGGTTGGCGAAAGATTATTT. Translation: CASSTDRVGERLF. The whole CDR3 sequence is CASSTDRVGERLFF.

Notes on this clone: Mouse gene names and germline throughout. The read ends 1 residue before the CDR3 terminus; that terminus is restored from the germline J gene. This chain uses TRBV13-2 with TRBJ2-1; TRBD2 agrees at 9 bases. The germline CDR1 and CDR2 sequences are NNHNN and SYGAGS (reference sequence). The CDR3 totals 15 residues. The V segment lost 5 bases and the J segment 0 bases; nucleotides outside the gene matches: 3. CDR3 DNA, as far as it was read: TGTGCCAGCGGGTCGACTGGGGGTAACTATGCTGAGCAGTTC. Translation gives CASGSTGGNYAEQF. The CDR3 in full is CASGSTGGNYAEQFF.

This clone was observed a handful of times. Gene names are the mouse ones. The DNA ends 1 residue before the CDR3 does, and the rest of the CDR3 is filled in from the germline J gene. The chain joins TRBV2 to TRBJ2-7; D is possibly TRBD1 (6 bases). Germline V gene lookup returns CDR1 LGHNA and CDR2 YSYQKL. V shed 0 bases and J shed 7 bases, with 10 bases lying between them. This CDR3 comprises 13 residues. The covered CDR3 bases are TGTGCCAGCAGCCAAGATACAGGGAGGGAACAGTAC. It codes for CASSQDTGREQY. The CDR3 as a whole reads CASSQDTGREQYF.

To note about this clone: Genes here carry mouse names. CDR3 in amino acids: CASSLYVGSQDTQYF. Partial CDR3 DNA: TGTGCCAGCAGTCTGTATGTGGGAAGCCAAGACACCCAGTAC. This sequence joins TRBV24 and TRBJ2-5; D unresolved. Read coverage stops 1 residue before the CDR3 terminus; the germline J gene supplies the remainder. The germline gives CDR1 KGHTA, CDR2 FRNEEI. The CDR3 is 15 amino acids. V was trimmed by 0 bases and J by 2 bases, leaving 9 bases between them.

Details on this clone: Gene names are the mouse ones. Read coverage stops 1 residue before the CDR3 terminus; the germline J gene supplies the remainder. This chain joins TRBV13-2 and TRBJ2-5, with 12 nucleotides matching TRBD2. CDR3 length: 18 residues. Germline trimming cut 0 bases from V and 6 bases from J; bases unmatched to any gene: 11. Germline V gives CDR1 NNHNN, CDR2 SYGAGS (reference sequence). Here the CDR3 reads CASGDAKTGGALGDTQYF. The sequenced CDR3 bases are TGTGCCAGCGGTGATGCAAAGACTGGGGGGGCGCTGGGGGACACCCAGTAC.